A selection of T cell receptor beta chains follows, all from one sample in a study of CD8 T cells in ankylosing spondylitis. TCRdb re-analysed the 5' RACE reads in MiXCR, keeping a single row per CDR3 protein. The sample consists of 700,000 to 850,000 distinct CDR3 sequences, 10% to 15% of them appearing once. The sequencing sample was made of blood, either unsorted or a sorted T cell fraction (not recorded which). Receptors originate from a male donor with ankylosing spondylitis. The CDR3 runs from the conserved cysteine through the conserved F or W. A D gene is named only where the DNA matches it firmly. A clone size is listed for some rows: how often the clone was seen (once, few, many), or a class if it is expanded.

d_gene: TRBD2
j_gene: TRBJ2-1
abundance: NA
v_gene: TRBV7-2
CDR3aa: CASSIRLAGAYNEQFF
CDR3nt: TGTGCCAGCAGCATCAGGCTAGCGGGGGCCTACAATGAGCAGTTCTTC

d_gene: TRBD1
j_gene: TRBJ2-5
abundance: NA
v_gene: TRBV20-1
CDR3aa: CSARIQGAMETQYF
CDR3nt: TGCAGTGCGAGAATCCAGGGGGCGATGGAGACCCAGTACTTC

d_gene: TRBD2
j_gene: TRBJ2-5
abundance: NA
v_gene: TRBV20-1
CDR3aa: CSALKSGTSGGIQYF
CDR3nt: TGCAGTGCTCTAAAATCCGGGACTAGCGGGGGAATCCAGTACTTC

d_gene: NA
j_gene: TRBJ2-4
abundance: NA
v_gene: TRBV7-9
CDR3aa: CASSRPRDGNIQYF
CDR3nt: TGTGCCAGCAGCCGACCCCGGGACGGAAACATTCAGTACTTC

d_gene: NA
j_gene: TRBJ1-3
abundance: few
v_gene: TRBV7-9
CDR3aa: CASSPRGASSGNTIYF
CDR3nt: TGTGCCAGCAGCCCCCGGGGCGCGAGCTCTGGAAACACCATATATTTT

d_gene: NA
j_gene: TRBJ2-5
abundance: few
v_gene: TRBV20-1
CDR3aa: CSASTNQETQYF
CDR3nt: TGCAGTGCTTCGACAAACCAAGAGACCCAGTACTTC

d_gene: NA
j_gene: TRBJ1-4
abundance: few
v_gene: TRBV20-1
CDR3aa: CSARVRPQDEKLFF
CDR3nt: TGCAGTGCTAGAGTCCGGCCCCAGGACGAAAAACTGTTTTTT

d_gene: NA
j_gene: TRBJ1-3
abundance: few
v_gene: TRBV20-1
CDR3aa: CSASAGFAGNTIYF
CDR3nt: TGCAGTGCTAGTGCGGGGTTTGCTGGAAACACCATATATTTT

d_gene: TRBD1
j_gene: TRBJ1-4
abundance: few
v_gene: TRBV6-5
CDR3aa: CASSYGQGYEKLFF
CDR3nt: TGTGCCAGCAGTTATGGACAGGGGTACGAAAAACTGTTTTTT

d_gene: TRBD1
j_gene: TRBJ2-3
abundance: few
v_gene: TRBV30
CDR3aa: CAWRATGGGTDTQYF
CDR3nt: TGTGCCTGGAGGGCGACAGGGGGTGGTACAGATACGCAGTATTTT

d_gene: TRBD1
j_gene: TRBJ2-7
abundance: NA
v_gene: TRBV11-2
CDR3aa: CASSFRDRVDEQYF
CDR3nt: TGTGCCAGCAGCTTCCGGGACAGGGTGGACGAGCAGTACTTC

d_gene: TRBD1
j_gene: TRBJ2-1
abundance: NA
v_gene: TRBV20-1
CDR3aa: CSAIGIGQGRAEQFF
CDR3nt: TGCAGTGCGATCGGGATTGGACAGGGCAGGGCTGAGCAGTTCTTC

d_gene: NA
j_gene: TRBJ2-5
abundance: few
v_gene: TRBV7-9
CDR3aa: CASSPGRSSQETQYF
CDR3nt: TGTGCCAGCAGCCCTGGACGGTCATCCCAAGAGACCCAGTACTTC

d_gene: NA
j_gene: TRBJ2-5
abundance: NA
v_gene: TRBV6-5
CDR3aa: CASSYPFGTQETQYF
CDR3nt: TGTGCCAGCAGTTACCCTTTTGGGACTCAAGAGACCCAGTACTTC

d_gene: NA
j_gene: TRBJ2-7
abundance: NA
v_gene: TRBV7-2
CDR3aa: CASSEEAGRSYEQYF
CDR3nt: TGTGCCAGCAGCGAAGAAGCGGGCAGATCTTACGAGCAGTACTTC

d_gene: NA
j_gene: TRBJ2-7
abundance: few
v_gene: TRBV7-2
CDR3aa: CASSSMGLSYEQYF
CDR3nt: TGTGCCAGCAGCTCGATGGGCCTCTCCTACGAGCAGTACTTC

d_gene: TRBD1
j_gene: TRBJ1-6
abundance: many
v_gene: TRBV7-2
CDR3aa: CASSPRLGRGDSPLHF
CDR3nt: TGTGCCAGCAGCCCGAGGTTGGGCAGGGGGGATTCACCCCTCCACTTT

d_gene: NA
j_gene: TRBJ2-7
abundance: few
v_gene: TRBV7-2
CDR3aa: CASSLRVQGAYEQYF
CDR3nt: TGTGCCAGCAGCTTAAGAGTCCAGGGTGCCTACGAGCAGTACTTC

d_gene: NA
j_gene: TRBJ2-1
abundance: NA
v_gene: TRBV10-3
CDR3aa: CAISASYRYNEQFF
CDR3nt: TGTGCCATCAGTGCCTCATACCGGTACAATGAGCAGTTCTTC

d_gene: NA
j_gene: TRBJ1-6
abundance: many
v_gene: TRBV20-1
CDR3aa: CSALQGGSPLHF
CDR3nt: TGCAGTGCTCTACAGGGAGGTTCACCCCTCCACTTT

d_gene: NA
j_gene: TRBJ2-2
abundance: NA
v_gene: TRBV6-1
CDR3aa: CASSQQVWGGELFF
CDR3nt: TGTGCCAGCAGTCAACAGGTCTGGGGCGGGGAGCTGTTTTTT

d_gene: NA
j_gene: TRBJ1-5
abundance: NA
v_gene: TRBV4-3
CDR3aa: CASHKQPQHF
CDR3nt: TGCGCCAGCCATAAACAGCCCCAGCATTTT

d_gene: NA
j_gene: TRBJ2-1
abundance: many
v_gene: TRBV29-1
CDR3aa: CSVEMGAGEGILSMFF
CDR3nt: TGCAGCGTTGAAATGGGGGCAGGGGAGGGCATTCTGAGCATGTTCTTC

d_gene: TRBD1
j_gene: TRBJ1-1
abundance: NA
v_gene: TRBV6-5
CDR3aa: CASSWAGGAGTEAFF
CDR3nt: TGTGCCAGCAGTTGGGCAGGGGGCGCGGGCACTGAAGCTTTCTTT

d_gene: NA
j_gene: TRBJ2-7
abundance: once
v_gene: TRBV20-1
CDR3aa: CSVPRVFSYEQYF
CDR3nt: TGCAGTGTTCCCAGGGTATTCTCCTACGAGCAGTACTTC

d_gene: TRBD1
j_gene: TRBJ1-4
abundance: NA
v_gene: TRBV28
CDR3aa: CASTAGTADNEKLFF
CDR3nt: TGTGCCAGCACCGCCGGGACAGCAGACAATGAAAAACTGTTTTTT

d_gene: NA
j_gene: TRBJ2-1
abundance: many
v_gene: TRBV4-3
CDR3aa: CASSRGGEREQFF
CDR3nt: TGCGCCAGCAGCCGGGGAGGTGAGAGGGAGCAGTTCTTC

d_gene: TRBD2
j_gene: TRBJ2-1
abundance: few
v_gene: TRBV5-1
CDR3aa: CASSLPGLAGGLNEQFF
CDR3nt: TGCGCCAGCAGCCTTCCGGGACTAGCGGGGGGGCTCAATGAGCAGTTCTTC

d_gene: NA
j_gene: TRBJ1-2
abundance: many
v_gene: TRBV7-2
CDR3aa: CASSFDRSFGYTF
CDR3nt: TGTGCCAGCAGCTTTGACAGGTCATTTGGCTACACCTTC

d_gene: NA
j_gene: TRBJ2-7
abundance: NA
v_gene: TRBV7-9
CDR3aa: CASSIGGPTYEQYF
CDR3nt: TGTGCCAGCAGCATAGGAGGTCCAACCTACGAGCAGTACTTC

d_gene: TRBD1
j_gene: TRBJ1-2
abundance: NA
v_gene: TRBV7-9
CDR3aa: CASSFQGVTYGYTF
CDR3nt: TGTGCCAGCAGCTTCCAGGGGGTCACGTATGGCTACACCTTC

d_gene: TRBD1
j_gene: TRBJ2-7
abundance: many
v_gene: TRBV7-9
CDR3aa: CASSPGDRAYEQYF
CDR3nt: TGTGCCAGCAGCCCGGGGGACAGGGCTTACGAGCAGTACTTC

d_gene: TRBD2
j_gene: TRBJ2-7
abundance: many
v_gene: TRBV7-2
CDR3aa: CASSYARTRTYEQYF
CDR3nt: TGTGCCAGCAGCTACGCTAGGACTAGAACCTACGAGCAGTACTTC

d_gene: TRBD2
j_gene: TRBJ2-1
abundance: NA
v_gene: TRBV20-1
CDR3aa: CSAIGLAGHNEQFF
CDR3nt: TGCAGTGCTATAGGACTAGCGGGCCACAATGAGCAGTTCTTC

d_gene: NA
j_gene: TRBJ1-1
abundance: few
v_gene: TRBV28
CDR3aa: CASQGQPTEAFF
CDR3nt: TGTGCCAGCCAAGGACAGCCCACTGAAGCTTTCTTT

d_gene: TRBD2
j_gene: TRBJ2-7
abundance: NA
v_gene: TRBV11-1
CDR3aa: CASSGSGTLGEQYF
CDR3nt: TGTGCCAGCAGCGGTAGCGGGACGTTAGGCGAGCAGTACTTC

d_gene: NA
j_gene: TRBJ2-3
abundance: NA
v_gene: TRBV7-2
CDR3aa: CASSSVTRNTQYF
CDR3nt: TGTGCCAGCAGCTCCGTCACTAGGAATACGCAGTATTTT

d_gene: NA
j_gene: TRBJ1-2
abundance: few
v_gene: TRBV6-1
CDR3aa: CASSQTRDWGDGYTF
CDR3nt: TGTGCCAGCAGTCAGACCCGGGACTGGGGAGATGGCTACACCTTC

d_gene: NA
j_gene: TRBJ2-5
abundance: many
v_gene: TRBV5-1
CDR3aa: CASSLGQETQYF
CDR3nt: TGTGCCAGCAGCTTGGGGCAAGAGACCCAGTACTTC

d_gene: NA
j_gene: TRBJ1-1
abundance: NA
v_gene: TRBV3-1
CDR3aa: CASSLLPPRTTEAFF
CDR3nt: TGTGCCAGCAGCCTCCTCCCCCCCCGGACCACTGAAGCTTTCTTT

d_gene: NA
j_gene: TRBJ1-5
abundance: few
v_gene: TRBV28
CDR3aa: CASSFRGRGKQPQHF
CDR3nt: TGTGCCAGCAGTTTCCGAGGGAGGGGAAAACAGCCCCAGCATTTT

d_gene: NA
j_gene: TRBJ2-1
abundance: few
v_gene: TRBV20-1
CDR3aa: CSAGYGTFYNEQFF
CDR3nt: TGCAGTGCTGGATACGGGACTTTCTACAATGAGCAGTTCTTC

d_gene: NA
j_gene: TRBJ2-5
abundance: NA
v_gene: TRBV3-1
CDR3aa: CASSQTVFEETQYF
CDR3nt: TGTGCCAGCAGCCAAACGGTTTTCGAAGAGACCCAGTACTTC

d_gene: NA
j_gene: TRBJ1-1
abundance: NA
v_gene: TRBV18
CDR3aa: CASSPSIQGGATEAFF
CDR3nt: TGTGCCAGCTCACCATCGATCCAGGGAGGTGCCACTGAAGCTTTCTTT

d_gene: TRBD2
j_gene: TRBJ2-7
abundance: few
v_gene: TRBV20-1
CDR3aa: CSARDPSGPYEQYF
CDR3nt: TGCAGTGCTAGAGATCCTAGCGGTCCCTACGAGCAGTACTTC

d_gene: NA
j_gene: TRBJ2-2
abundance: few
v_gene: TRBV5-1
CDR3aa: CASSYIQGYTGELFF
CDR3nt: TGCGCCAGCAGCTACATACAGGGATACACCGGGGAGCTGTTTTTT

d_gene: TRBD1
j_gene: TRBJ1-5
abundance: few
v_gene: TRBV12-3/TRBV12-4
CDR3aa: CASSFGTGFGNQPQHF
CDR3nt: TGTGCCAGCAGCTTCGGGACAGGGTTTGGTAATCAGCCCCAGCATTTT

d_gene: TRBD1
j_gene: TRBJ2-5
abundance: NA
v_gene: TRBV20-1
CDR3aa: CSALGTGGLETQYF
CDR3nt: TGCAGTGCCCTCGGGACAGGGGGCTTGGAGACCCAGTACTTC

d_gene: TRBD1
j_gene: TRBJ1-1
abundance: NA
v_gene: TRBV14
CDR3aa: CASSRFQGASNTEAFF
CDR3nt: TGTGCCAGCAGCAGGTTTCAGGGGGCCTCGAACACTGAAGCTTTCTTT

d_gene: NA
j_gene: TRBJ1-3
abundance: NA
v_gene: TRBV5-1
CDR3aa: CASSLVGSLSGFSGNTIYF
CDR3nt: TGCGCCAGCAGCTTGGTAGGATCATTGTCCGGTTTCTCTGGAAACACCATATATTTT

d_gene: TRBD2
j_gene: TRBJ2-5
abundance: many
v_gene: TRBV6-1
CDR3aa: CASSEAGSGLAGEETQYF
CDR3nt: TGTGCCAGCAGTGAAGCTGGATCAGGGCTAGCGGGGGAGGAGACCCAGTACTTC

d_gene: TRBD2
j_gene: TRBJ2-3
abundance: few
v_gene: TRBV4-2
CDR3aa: CASSQKPGTSGFRDTQYF
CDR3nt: TGTGCCAGCAGCCAAAAACCCGGGACTAGCGGGTTCCGGGATACGCAGTATTTT

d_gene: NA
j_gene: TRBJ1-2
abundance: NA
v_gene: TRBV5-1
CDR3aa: CASSLERASLDGYTF
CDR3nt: TGCGCCAGCAGCCTCGAGAGGGCCTCCCTAGATGGCTACACCTTC

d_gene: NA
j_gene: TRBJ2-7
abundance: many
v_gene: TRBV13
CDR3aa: CASSLRLGTYEQYF
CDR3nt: TGTGCCAGCAGCTTAAGGTTAGGGACCTACGAGCAGTACTTC

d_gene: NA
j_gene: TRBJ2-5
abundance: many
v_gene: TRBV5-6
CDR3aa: CASSPTSTGRETQYF
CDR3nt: TGTGCCAGCAGCCCGACTAGTACGGGCCGGGAGACCCAGTACTTC

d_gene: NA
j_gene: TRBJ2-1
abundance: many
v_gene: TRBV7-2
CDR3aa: CASSLELGAHEQFF
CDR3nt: TGTGCCAGCAGCTTAGAACTAGGGGCCCATGAGCAGTTCTTC

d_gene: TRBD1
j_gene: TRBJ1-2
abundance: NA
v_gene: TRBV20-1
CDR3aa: CSARDQSAGGAGYYTF
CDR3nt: TGCAGTGCTAGAGATCAGAGTGCAGGGGGCGCGGGATACTACACCTTC

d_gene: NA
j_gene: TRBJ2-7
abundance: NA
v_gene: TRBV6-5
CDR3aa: CASSYQSPRLSSYEQYF
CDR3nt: TGTGCCAGCAGTTACCAGTCCCCCCGATTGAGCTCCTACGAGCAGTACTTC

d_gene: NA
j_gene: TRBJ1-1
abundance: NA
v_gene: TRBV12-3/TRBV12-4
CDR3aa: CASSWTDTRGFF
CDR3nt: TGTGCCAGCAGTTGGACAGACACTCGTGGTTTCTTT

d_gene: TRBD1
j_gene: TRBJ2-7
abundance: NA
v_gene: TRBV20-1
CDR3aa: CSAFQPGTGYHEQYF
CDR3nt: TGCAGTGCTTTCCAACCCGGGACAGGGTACCACGAGCAGTACTTC